This T cell receptor beta chain is from a study of T cells in Graves' hyperthyroidism and ophthalmopathy. Study findings and constraints: By a 13 V-J model, ophthalmopathy was set apart from stable hyperthyroidism. Within blood appeared most thyroid clonotypes that had expanded above 0.001.

Active moderate-to-severe ophthalmopathy, Clinical Activity Score at least 3, NOSPECS at least 4, under 3 months' duration. Reasons for excluding patients were uncontrolled infection, other autoimmune disease, pregnancy or lactation. CDR3 length equals 19 residues. The ends lost 3 bases at V and 2 bases at J; junction bases unmatched: 9. Amplification of TCR beta CDR3 regions was performed using RNA transcripts as template. Carried out on the TCR CDR3, a first-round RT-PCR used the HTBI primer set. TCRdb reprocessed the multiplex PCR reads via MiXCR and lists one record per CDR3 protein. The sample shows hundreds of thousands of distinct CDR3 sequences, roughly 20% of them seen only once. This clonotype appeared many times. What it recognizes is unknown.

This clonotype was sampled from a man aged 25 to 45 with Graves' ophthalmopathy. Material: blood. The chain recombines TRBV12-3 or TRBV12-4 with TRBJ2-1, with 14 bases aligning to TRBD2. In nucleotides, the CDR3 is TGTGCCAGCAGTTTTGTCGGGACTAGCGGGAGTCGGACCTACAATGAGCAGTTCTTC. Its protein is CASSFVGTSGSRTYNEQFF.